A single sample gave rise to the 15 T cell receptor beta chains below, sequenced in a study of cytomegalovirus exposure and HLA in healthy donors. The PCR contained 60 Vbeta and 13 Jbeta primers. Only in-frame clones appear in the TCRdb table, and some are missing; sequencing was by immunoSEQ multiplex PCR. The sample lists over 150,000 clones, about 80% seen once, with 3.7% in the top ten. The sample comprised PBMCs. The receptors come from a man younger than 45 in good health and CMV-seropositive.

V and J are TRBV5-4 and TRBJ2-1, with 10 nucleotides matching TRBD1. The germline CDR1 and CDR2 sequences are SGHNT and YYREEE (reference sequence). CDR3 length: 15 amino acids. The ends lost 1 base at V and 5 bases at J; junction bases unmatched: 3. CDR3 loop: CASSLLGQGHNEQFF. The CDR3 coding sequence is TGTGCCAGCAGCTTGTTGGGACAGGGGCACAATGAGCAGTTCTTC.

The genes are TRBV5-1 and TRBJ2-3, with 8 bases identical to TRBD2. The CDR3 contains 16 residues. CDR1 is SGHRS, CDR2 YFSETQ, per germline. With 4 bases clipped from V and 2 bases from J, the junction kept 9 bases outside the gene matches. The CDR3 DNA reads TGCGCCAGCAGCCTCGGGACTAGGGGTTTCACAGATACGCAGTATTTT. Protein product: CASSLGTRGFTDTQYF.

Only a few counts were recorded for this clone. The chain links TRBV7-2 to TRBJ2-2, with TRBD1 as a possible D gene (6 bases). This CDR3 spans 14 amino acids. The V gene lost 0 bases and the J gene lost 7 bases, with 9 bases spanning the gap. The germline V gene has CDR1 SGHTA and CDR2 FQGNSA. This CDR3 reads CASSLAGAFGELFF. Written as DNA, the CDR3 is TGTGCCAGCAGCTTAGCGGGGGCGTTCGGGGAGCTGTTTTTT. The full variable domain, with the rest looked up from reference TRBV7-2 and TRBJ2-2, is GAGVSQSPSNKVTEKGKDVELRCDPISGHTALYWYRQSLGQGLEFLIYFQGNSAPDKSGLPSDRFSAERTGGSVSTLTIQRTQQEDSAVYLCASSLAGAFGELFFGEGSRLTVL.

The V gene is TRBV6-5, the J gene TRBJ2-7; tentative D call: TRBD2 (6 bases). This CDR3 has 14 amino acids. V lost 2 bases and J 0 bases, leaving 8 bases between the germline ends. CDR1 is MNHEY and CDR2 is SVGAGI in the germline V gene. The CDR3 DNA follows: TGTGCCAGCAGTTACAGGGACTTCTCCTACGAGCAGTACTTC. This sequence encodes CASSYRDFSYEQYF.

On this clone: Other DNA sequences of this sample code for an identical CDR3. This sequence joins TRBV5-1 and TRBJ2-5, with 11 nucleotides matching TRBD1. The CDR3 length is 16 residues. From germline, CDR1 is SGHRS and CDR2 YFSETQ. With 4 bases clipped from V and 0 bases from J, the junction kept 5 bases outside the gene matches. The CDR3 here is CASSGGTGGYQETQYF. In DNA form, the CDR3 reads TGCGCCAGCAGCGGAGGGACAGGGGGGTACCAAGAGACCCAGTACTTC. Supplemented by reference TRBV5-1 and TRBJ2-5, the full variable domain reads KAGVTQTPRYLIKTRGQQVTLSCSPISGHRSVSWYQQTPGQGLQFLFEYFSETQRNKGNFPGRFSGRQFSNSRSEMNVSTLELGDSALYLCASSGGTGGYQETQYFGPGTRLLVL.

The chain uses TRBV4-1 and TRBJ2-1; 8 bases map to TRBD2. CDR1 and CDR2 (germline): MGHRA, YSYEKL. With V trimmed by 0 bases and J by 6 bases, 10 bases remained unmatched. There are 17 residues in the CDR3. The CDR3 is CASSQEGIGGGSNEQFF. The CDR3 DNA reads TGCGCCAGCAGCCAAGAAGGCATCGGGGGGGGAAGCAATGAGCAGTTCTTC.

In this sample, this clone turned up a few times. An end of the junction differs from the germline gene, which may be a read error. Other nucleotide sequences from this sample produce the same CDR3. The CDR3 coding sequence is TGTGCCAGCAGAGAAGACAGGGCACAGCCCCAGCATTTT. Residues: CASREDRAQPQHF. The rearrangement uses TRBV2 and TRBJ1-5; 7 nucleotides line up with TRBD1. The CDR3 covers 13 residues. From germline, CDR1 is SNHLY and CDR2 FYNNEI.

This chain connects TRBV28 to TRBJ1-3; possible D gene TRBD1, 5 bases. Deletions cut 3 bases from V and 4 bases from J, with 16 bases between. From germline, CDR1 is MDHEN and CDR2 SYDVKM. CDR3 length: 16 residues. The CDR3 DNA sequence: TGTGCCAGCAGTTTGGGTCAGGGAGGAGACGGAAACACCATATATTTT. It yields the protein CASSLGQGGDGNTIYF.

This chain uses TRBV5-1 with TRBJ1-5; TRBD1 is a possible D gene (5 bases). This CDR3 region has 14 residues. Germline values: CDR1 SGHRS, CDR2 YFSETQ. Trimming took 3 bases from V and 5 from J, leaving 12 bases between them. For the CDR3, the DNA is TGCGCCAGCAGCTCCGCGGGACTGGATCAGCCCCAGCATTTT. Protein product: CASSSAGLDQPQHF.

In nucleotides, the CDR3 is TGTGCCAGCAGCGTAGTCGACCGCGGGGCAAGGAGCTCCTACAATGAGCAGTTCTTC. As protein: CASSVVDRGARSSYNEQFF. The chain uses TRBV9 and TRBJ2-1; TRBD2 might be the D (6 bases). V shed 0 bases and J shed 0 bases, with 19 bases lying between them. The CDR3 extends over 19 amino acids. Germline V gives CDR1 SGDLS, CDR2 YYNGEE.

The V call is TRBV7-8, the J call TRBJ2-5; 7 bases fit TRBD2. This CDR3 spans 15 amino acids. V gave up 4 bases and J gave up 1 base; unmatched junction bases: 6. CDR1 and CDR2 (germline): SGHVS, FQNEAQ. CDR3 in amino acids: CASSSPPGGQETQYF. CDR3 coding DNA: TGTGCCAGCAGCTCCCCCCCGGGAGGCCAAGAGACCCAGTACTTC.

This clone came up a few times. V is TRBV5-1 and J is TRBJ2-7; D might be TRBD1 (6 bases). V shed 4 bases and J shed 3 bases, with 11 bases lying between them. CDR1 and CDR2 from the germline V gene are SGHRS and YFSETQ. This CDR3 is built from 13 residues. The CDR3 region is CASSRDINYEQYF. CDR3 in DNA: TGCGCCAGCAGCAGGGACATTAACTACGAGCAGTACTTC. Combining the CDR3 with reference TRBV5-1 and TRBJ2-7 gives the whole variable domain KAGVTQTPRYLIKTRGQQVTLSCSPISGHRSVSWYQQTPGQGLQFLFEYFSETQRNKGNFPGRFSGRQFSNSRSEMNVSTLELGDSALYLCASSRDINYEQYFGPGTRLTVT.

The chain combines TRBV28 with TRBJ2-5, with a tentative D call TRBD1 (6 bases). TRBJ2-7 matches the DNA end more closely, so the J call is doubtful. The CDR3 is 14 amino acids. Germline CDR1 and CDR2: MDHEN and SYDVKM. The CDR3 here is CASSIQGPTYEQYF. CDR3 coding DNA: TGTGCCAGCAGTATACAGGGACCCACCTACGAGCAGTACTTC.

This clone was seen more than once but under ten times. The V call is TRBV4-1, the J call TRBJ1-2; 7 nucleotides line up with TRBD1. V lost 2 bases to trimming and J lost 8 bases; unmatched junction nucleotides: 14. This CDR3 region has 16 residues. CDR1 and CDR2 (germline): MGHRA, YSYEKL. The CDR3 region has the DNA TGCGCCAGCAGCCAACCTGCCCCTACAGGGGTCTGGGGCTACACCTTC. This sequence encodes CASSQPAPTGVWGYTF.

This clone appeared a few times. The rearrangement links TRBV5-1 to TRBJ1-1, with TRBD1 matching 10 bases. Germline CDR1 and CDR2: SGHRS and YFSETQ. Trimming took 3 bases from V and 3 from J; bases not matched to a gene: 5. There are 15 residues in the CDR3. The CDR3 nucleotides read TGCGCCAGCAGCTCCCACGACAGGGGGCACACTGAAGCTTTCTTT. Amino acid sequence: CASSSHDRGHTEAFF.